Listed below are T cell receptor beta chains from one sample, sequenced in a study of cytomegalovirus exposure and HLA in healthy donors. Profiled with immunoSEQ multiplex PCR; TCRdb holds only in-frame clones, not every one. This table lists more than 130,000 clones. Input material: PBMCs. These TCRs come from a man aged 35-49 years in good health and CMV-seronegative. CDR3s include the opening cysteine and the closing phenylalanine or tryptophan. The D gene is left open where the match is weak.

d_gene | j_gene | v_gene | CDR3aa | CDR3nt
TRBD2 | TRBJ2-1 | TRBV7-3 | CASSGAGDNEQFF | TGTGCCAGCTCAGGAGCGGGGGACAATGAGCAGTTCTTC
- | TRBJ2-7 | TRBV7-2 | CASSPLDSYEQYF | TGTGCCAGCAGCCCCTTGGACAGCTACGAGCAGTACTTC
- | TRBJ2-3 | TRBV5-4 | CASSSSTYTDTQYF | TGTGCCAGCAGCTCGAGTACCTACACAGATACGCAGTATTTT
- | TRBJ1-6 | TRBV4-1 | CASSQSTGNGNSPLHF | TGCGCCAGCAGCCAATCTACGGGGAATGGTAATTCACCCCTCCACTTT
TRBD1 | TRBJ2-2 | TRBV29-1 | CSGTGVLDTGELFF | TGCAGCGGAACAGGGGTACTGGACACCGGGGAGCTGTTTTTT
TRBD1 | TRBJ1-1 | TRBV10-3 | CASGQGAMNTEAFF | TGTGCCAGCGGTCAGGGGGCTATGAACACTGAAGCTTTCTTT
- | TRBJ2-5 | TRBV6-5 | CASSYSAGLETQYF | TGTGCCAGCAGTTACTCTGCAGGGTTAGAGACCCAGTACTTC
TRBD1 | TRBJ2-3 | TRBV4-2 | CASSPGQSPTTDTQYF | TGTGCCAGCAGCCCGGGACAGTCTCCGACCACAGATACGCAGTATTTT
- | TRBJ2-7 | TRBV7-2 | CASSPARGISSYEQYF | TGTGCCAGCAGCCCAGCCCGGGGTATAAGCTCCTACGAGCAGTACTTC
TRBD1 | TRBJ1-1 | TRBV7-9 | CASSLRTGVTEAFF | TGTGCCAGCAGCTTACGGACAGGGGTTACTGAAGCTTTCTTT
TRBD1 | TRBJ1-1 | TRBV13 | CASSLGTGKNTEAFF | TGTGCCAGCAGCCTCGGGACAGGGAAGAACACTGAAGCTTTCTTT
TRBD1 | TRBJ1-2 | TRBV13 | CASSLAGGYGYTF | TGTGCCAGCAGCTTGGCAGGGGGTTACGGCTACACCTTC
TRBD1 | TRBJ2-1 | TRBV11-1 | CASSPPGQGYNEQFF | TGTGCCAGCAGCCCCCCGGGACAGGGTTACAATGAGCAGTTCTTC
TRBD2 | TRBJ2-3 | TRBV5-6 | CASSFLAGGVTDTQYF | TGTGCCAGCAGCTTTCTAGCGGGAGGCGTCACAGATACGCAGTATTTT
- | TRBJ1-6 | TRBV19 | CASSYDRSSYNSPLHF | TGTGCCAGTAGCTACGACAGGAGCTCCTATAATTCACCCCTCCACTTT
- | TRBJ2-2 | TRBV9 | CASSVGQLNTGELFF | TGTGCCAGCAGCGTTGGACAGCTGAACACCGGGGAGCTGTTTTTT
- | TRBJ1-5 | TRBV7-3 | CAPRTAAYSNQPQHF | TGTGCCCCCCGGACAGCTGCTTATAGCAATCAGCCCCAGCATTTT
TRBD1 | TRBJ1-2 | TRBV18 | CASSPGQDYGYTF | TGTGCCAGCTCACCCGGACAGGATTATGGCTACACCTTC
- | TRBJ1-1 | TRBV9 | CASSAQVLNTEAFF | TGTGCCAGCAGCGCACAGGTTCTTAACACTGAAGCTTTCTTT
TRBD2 | TRBJ2-1 | TRBV7-8 | CASSSTSGGANEQFF | TGTGCCAGCAGCTCCACTAGCGGGGGGGCCAATGAGCAGTTCTTC
- | TRBJ2-7 | TRBV2 | CASVETGRSSYEQYF | TGTGCCAGCGTCGAGACAGGGAGGAGCTCCTACGAGCAGTACTTC
- | TRBJ1-1 | TRBV18 | CASLPTVNTEAFF | TGTGCCAGCTTACCAACAGTGAACACTGAAGCTTTCTTT
TRBD1 | TRBJ2-1 | TRBV6-1 | CASTGGSYNEQFF | TGTGCCAGTACAGGGGGCTCCTACAATGAGCAGTTCTTC
- | TRBJ2-2 | TRBV6-1 | CASSEHSGELFF | TGTGCCAGCAGTGAACACTCCGGGGAGCTGTTTTTT
- | TRBJ2-1 | TRBV6-6 | CASGKGGARSYNEQFF | TGTGCCAGCGGGAAAGGCGGGGCCCGCTCCTACAATGAGCAGTTCTTC
- | TRBJ1-2 | TRBV27 | CASSPGGAVLRYGYTF | TGTGCCAGCAGCCCCGGTGGTGCTGTATTACGGTATGGCTACACCTTC
TRBD1 | TRBJ1-6 | TRBV5-1 | CASSLVGQGENSPLHF | TGCGCCAGCAGCTTGGTAGGGCAGGGGGAGAATTCACCCCTCCACTTT
- | TRBJ2-7 | TRBV5-6 | CASSSSGTLQTYEQYF | TGTGCCAGCAGCTCCTCCGGGACTCTTCAAACCTACGAGCAGTACTTC
TRBD1 | TRBJ1-1 | TRBV7-9 | CASSLEAGGTNTEAFF | TGTGCCAGCAGCTTAGAGGCAGGGGGAACGAACACTGAAGCTTTCTTC
- | TRBJ2-7 | TRBV28 | CASSFTPETAFYF | TGTGCCAGCAGTTTCACCCCAGAGACAGCTTTCTACTTC
- | TRBJ1-2 | TRBV27 | CASSSNAGRGDGYTF | TGTGCCAGCAGTTCGAACGCGGGACGGGGAGATGGCTACACCTTC
- | TRBJ1-1 | TRBV7-9 | CASSLGGGNTEAFF | TGTGCCAGCAGCTTGGGAGGGGGGAACACTGAAGCTTTCTTT
- | TRBJ2-5 | TRBV7-9 | CASSLALTAQETQYF | TGTGCCAGCAGCTTAGCGCTGACAGCGCAAGAGACCCAGTACTTC
- | TRBJ1-4 | TRBV28 | CASTEGTNEKLFF | TGTGCCAGCACAGAGGGGACAAATGAAAAACTGTTTTTT
- | TRBJ2-2 | TRBV21-1 | CASRTGTGENTGELFF | TGTGCCAGCAGAACCGGGACAGGGGAGAACACCGGGGAGCTGTTTTTT
- | TRBJ2-2 | TRBV18 | CASSPSQQINTGELFF | TGTGCCAGCTCACCAAGTCAACAGATAAACACCGGGGAGCTGTTTTTT
TRBD1 | TRBJ2-1 | TRBV5-6 | CASSLGQGFNEQFF | TGTGCCAGCAGCTTGGGACAGGGATTTAATGAGCAGTTCTTC
- | TRBJ2-7 | TRBV5-5 | CASSLTGISYEQYF | TGTGCCAGCAGCTTGACAGGGATATCCTACGAGCAGTACTTC
- | TRBJ2-1 | TRBV7-2 | CASSVNGQRAGEQFF | TGTGCCAGCAGCGTCAACGGGCAACGAGCGGGTGAGCAGTTCTTC
TRBD1 | TRBJ2-5 | TRBV9 | CASSVAGQGIGETQYF | TGTGCCAGCAGCGTAGCCGGACAGGGCATTGGAGAGACCCAGTACTTC
TRBD1 | TRBJ2-3 | TRBV7-9 | CASSSDGTGRDTQYF | TGTGCCAGCAGCTCGGACGGGACAGGGAGGGATACGCAGTATTTT
TRBD2 | TRBJ2-5 | TRBV4-1 | CASSRPPGLGKETQYF | TGCGCCAGCAGCCGACCTCCGGGACTAGGGAAAGAGACCCAGTACTTC
- | TRBJ1-1 | TRBV6-1 | CASGPTQAFF | TGTGCCAGCGGGCCAACTCAAGCTTTCTTT
- | TRBJ2-7 | TRBV7-2 | CASSLSMSSYEQYF | TGTGCCAGCAGCCTCTCGATGAGCTCCTACGAGCAGTACTTC
TRBD1 | TRBJ2-3 | TRBV18 | CASSLPGQSTDTQYF | TGTGCCAGCTCACTACCGGGACAGAGCACAGATACGCAGTATTTT
- | TRBJ1-2 | TRBV6-1 | CASSEVFPPTNYGYTF | TGTGCCAGCAGTGAAGTCTTTCCCCCTACTAACTATGGCTACACCTTC
- | TRBJ1-2 | TRBV4-2 | CASSRQARDTGPANYGYTF | TGTGCCAGCAGCCGTCAGGCCCGGGACACCGGCCCAGCTAACTATGGCTACACCTTC
TRBD1 | TRBJ1-2 | TRBV27 | CASRPTGGNARGYTF | TGTGCCAGCAGACCGACAGGGGGCAACGCGCGAGGCTACACCTTC
- | TRBJ1-2 | TRBV7-9 | CASSQTSAYGYTF | TGTGCCAGCAGCCAGACTAGCGCGTATGGCTACACCTTC
- | TRBJ1-4 | TRBV25-1 | CASSRTGSATNEKLFF | TGTGCCAGCAGTAGAACAGGGAGTGCAACTAATGAAAAACTGTTTTTT
- | TRBJ2-1 | TRBV25-1 | CASSENTNEQFF | TGTGCCAGCAGTGAAAACACCAATGAGCAGTTCTTC
- | TRBJ2-2 | TRBV10-3 | CATKVGGNTGELFF | TGTGCCACCAAAGTTGGGGGCAACACCGGGGAGCTGTTTTTT
TRBD1 | TRBJ2-7 | TRBV27 | CASSRGTGGSEQYF | TGTGCCAGCAGTCGCGGGACAGGGGGTAGTGAGCAGTACTTC
- | TRBJ1-2 | TRBV18 | CASSPPNGETYGYTF | TGTGCCAGCTCACCACCGAACGGGGAGACTTATGGCTACACCTTC
- | TRBJ2-6 | TRBV18 | CASSASASGANVLTF | TGTGCCAGCTCAGCGAGTGCTTCTGGGGCCAACGTCCTGACTTTC
- | TRBJ2-2 | TRBV27 | CASSLIAFANTGELFF | TGTGCCAGCAGTTTAATAGCGTTTGCGAACACCGGGGAGCTGTTTTTT
TRBD1 | TRBJ2-7 | TRBV7-9 | CASSSGQGGAYEQYF | TGTGCCAGCAGCTCGGGACAGGGGGGAGCCTACGAGCAGTACTTC